A selection of T cell receptor beta chains follows, all from one sample in a study of T cells expressing NK-cell markers. TCRdb re-called the 5' RACE reads and catalogs CDR3 proteins one per entry, DNA excluded. This repertoire includes about 450,000 distinct CDR3 sequences. Source material: blood T cells: a sorted CD56 or NKG2C T cell subset, CD4+ or CD8+ T cells, or bulk PBMC T cells (not recorded which). Source of these receptors: a woman between 18 and 75 years old in good health. CDR3s include the opening cysteine and the closing phenylalanine or tryptophan. Each record gives: J gene, V gene, CDR3 protein.

TRBJ2-2 | TRBV4-3 | CASSHERGGTTGELFF
TRBJ2-5 | TRBV6-5 | CASSYSRTSGETQYF
TRBJ2-1 | TRBV6-2/TRBV6-3 | CASSPNRVHEQFF
TRBJ2-2 | TRBV14 | CASSHKAGGSNTGELFF
TRBJ1-2 | TRBV20-1 | CSARDQGQGYGYTF
TRBJ2-1 | TRBV6-1 | CASSEGEGAGGRFSEQFF
TRBJ2-3 | TRBV20-1 | CRSSSGGPDTQYF
TRBJ1-2 | TRBV24-1 | CATSDPTGGGYTF
TRBJ1-3 | TRBV28 | CASLSWGQGGNTIYF
TRBJ1-1 | TRBV30 | CAWEGYGEAFF
TRBJ2-7 | TRBV7-2 | CASSLAYAVTGDFSIYEQYF